This T cell receptor (beta chain) is from a study of identical twins. A template switching step contributed a universal primer site, while unique molecular identifiers were present in the cDNA. Each CDR3 protein gets one entry after TCRdb re-called the 5' RACE reads with MiXCR. The sample holds 1.5 million to 2 million distinct CDR3 sequences; more than 30% are singletons and the top ten take about 0.25%. This clonotype was seen repeatedly, ten times or more. This receptor was identified in a newborn girl in good health. Sequencing used cord blood.

CDR3 sequence: CASLTGTYEQYF. As DNA, the CDR3 is TGTGCCAGCCTGACAGGGACCTACGAGCAGTACTTC. The rearrangement uses TRBV28 and TRBJ2-7, with TRBD1 identical over 7 bases. Germline V gene lookup returns CDR1 MDHEN and CDR2 SYDVKM. The junction had 3 bases not matched to a gene; V was cut back by 8 bases and J by 2 bases. CDR3 length equals 12 residues. The entire variable domain, with the rest obtained from reference TRBV28 and TRBJ2-7, is as follows: DVKVTQSSRYLVKRTGEKVFLECVQDMDHENMFWYRQDPGLGLRLIYFSYDVKMKEKGDIPEGYSVSREKKERFSLILESASTNQTSMYLCASLTGTYEQYFGPGTRLTVT.